The 4 T cell receptor beta chains listed next were all sequenced from one sample in a study of shared clonotypes between healthy human individuals. Only in-frame clones appear in the TCRdb table, and some are missing; sequencing was by immunoSEQ multiplex PCR. The data hold 1,500,000 or so clones, with around 95% observed a single time. The sequenced material came from naive CD4+ T cells sorted from blood. Subset specified: CD45RA+ positively selected. These receptors all stem from a man aged 25-45 years in good health.

The V gene is TRBV28, the J gene TRBJ2-5; 7 bases are a match to TRBD2. Germline CDR1 reads MDHEN; CDR2 reads SYDVKM. The CDR3 runs to 16 residues. Losses at the gene ends were 5 bases for V and 5 bases for J; bases not matched to a gene: 14. This CDR3 reads CASSPRRSGDGETQYF. DNA of the CDR3: TGTGCCAGCAGTCCCCGTAGGAGCGGGGACGGGGAGACCCAGTACTTC.

This rearrangement joins TRBV7-8 to TRBJ2-5; 7 bases match TRBD1. The CDR3 sequence is 16 residues long. The germline V gene has CDR1 SGHVS and CDR2 FQNEAQ. J lost 5 bases, V lost 0 bases, and 9 bases had no gene match. CDR3 sequence reads: CASSLAVQGLLETQYF. As DNA, the CDR3 is TGTGCCAGCAGCTTAGCGGTACAGGGGCTTTTGGAGACCCAGTACTTC. The variable domain in full, completed from reference TRBV7-8 and TRBJ2-5, reads GAGVSQSPRYKVAKRGQDVALRCDPISGHVSLFWYQQALGQGPEFLTYFQNEAQLDKSGLPSDRFFAERPEGSVSTLKIQRTQQEDSAVYLCASSLAVQGLLETQYFGPGTRLLVL.

This clone was counted a single time. This sequence joins TRBV9 and TRBJ1-3; no clear D. Germline V gives CDR1 SGDLS, CDR2 YYNGEE. The CDR3 has 15 amino acids. The V and J ends lost 1 base and 0 bases respectively, with 8 bases between them. CDR3 bases: TGTGCCAGCAGCGTATCGGACTTCTCTGGAAACACCATATATTTT. The encoded protein is CASSVSDFSGNTIYF.

The rearrangement links TRBV15 to TRBJ2-6; D remains ambiguous. In germline, CDR1 is LNHNV, CDR2 YYDKDF (reference sequence). CDR3 length: 16 amino acids. Trimming removed 0 bases from V and 0 bases from J, with 6 bases in between. This CDR3 reads CATSRDISSGANVLTF. CDR3 coding DNA: TGTGCCACCAGCAGAGATATATCCTCTGGGGCCAACGTCCTGACTTTC.